This passage covers 16 T cell receptor beta chains from one sample sequenced in a study of CD8+ T cells in alopecia areata. Reverse transcribed after extraction, RNA yielded cDNA as the sequencing template. The assay was immunoSEQ multiplex PCR, and TCRdb's table has in-frame clones only and misses some. The data show more than 200,000 clones, less than 50% seen once. Described treatment: oral pan-JAK inhibitor, 5-10 mg twice daily. The sample consisted of CD4+ T cells sorted from blood, taken at approximately week 36, from a patient treated with tofacitinib. The receptors shown here come from a human donor with alopecia areata.

This clone was counted only a few times. This chain uses TRBV19 with TRBJ2-4, with 9 positions matching TRBD1. V shed 3 bases, J shed 8 bases, and the junction held 11 bases outside the gene matches. Germline CDR1 and CDR2: LNHDA and SQIVND (reference sequence). The CDR3 loop spans 16 amino acids. CDR3 loop: CASSIPGTGPKYIQYF. In DNA form, the CDR3 reads TGTGCCAGTAGTATCCCCGGGACAGGGCCGAAATACATTCAGTACTTC.

The chain joins TRBV29-1 to TRBJ2-2; D is unclear. Germline values: CDR1 SQVTM, CDR2 ANQGSEA. The V gene lost 6 bases and the J gene lost 3 bases, with 14 bases spanning the gap. CDR3 length: 14 amino acids. This CDR3 reads CSVFRNGDTGELFF. For the CDR3, the DNA is TGCAGCGTCTTTCGCAATGGGGACACCGGGGAGCTGTTTTTT.

Only a few counts were recorded for this clone. This chain joins TRBV5-1 and TRBJ2-6; D unclear. Per the germline V gene, CDR1 is SGHRS and CDR2 is YFSETQ. Trimming removed 3 bases from V and 0 bases from J, with 7 bases in between. The length of the CDR3 is 15 residues. The CDR3 here is CASSSRYSGANVLTF. CDR3 DNA: TGCGCCAGCAGCTCAAGATACTCTGGGGCCAACGTCCTGACTTTC.

This chain links TRBV29-1 with TRBJ1-3; D unclear. CDR1 is SQVTM and CDR2 is ANQGSEA in the germline V gene. The CDR3 loop spans 14 amino acids. With 5 bases removed from V and 0 bases from J, the gap between germline ends came to 11 bases. The CDR3 here is CSVSASRSGNTIYF. As DNA, the CDR3 is TGCAGCGTTAGTGCATCCCGCTCTGGAAACACCATATATTTT.

The chain combines TRBV11-2 with TRBJ2-3; D may correspond to TRBD1 or TRBD2 (5 bases each). Germline V lookup: CDR1 SGHAT, CDR2 FQNNGV. CDR3 size: 16 residues. V lost 5 bases to trimming and J lost 4 bases, with 19 bases between them. CDR3 region: CASSRPVGASPDTQYF. The CDR3, as DNA: TGTGCCAGCAGCCGACCGGTCGGGGCATCCCCAGATACGCAGTATTTT.

The gene calls are TRBV4-1 and TRBJ2-7, with 7 bases fitting TRBD1. Germline lookup yields CDR1 MGHRA and CDR2 YSYEKL. The length of the CDR3 is 14 residues. Unmatched junction bases numbered 5, after V lost 3 bases and J lost 3 bases. The CDR3 sequence: CASSQPGQFYEQYF. For the CDR3, the DNA is TGCGCCAGCAGCCAGCCGGGACAGTTCTACGAGCAGTACTTC.

This clone showed up just a few times. The rearrangement links TRBV6-1 to TRBJ2-7; possible D gene TRBD1, 6 bases. V gave up 2 bases and J gave up 0 bases, with 14 bases separating them. The CDR3 is 16 residues long. The germline gives CDR1 MNHNS, CDR2 SASEGT. The CDR3 DNA sequence: TGTGCCAGCAGTGAAATGGCAGGGGCCCTCTCCTACGAGCAGTACTTC. It encodes CASSEMAGALSYEQYF.

The J gene is TRBJ1-2, the V gene TRBV10-3, with D unclear. Trimming stripped 11 bases from V and 8 bases from J, with 15 bases between. The germline gives CDR1 ENHRY, CDR2 SYGVKD. This CDR3 comprises 11 residues. The DNA of the CDR3 is TGTGCCGTGAGTACCGAGGGCGGCTACACCTTC. It specifies CAVSTEGGYTF.

The V call is TRBV27, the J call TRBJ2-2, with a weak D call TRBD1 (5 bases). V lost 5 bases and J 5 bases, leaving 12 bases between the germline ends. Germline values: CDR1 MNHEY, CDR2 SMNVEV (reference sequence). The CDR3 contains 14 residues. CDR3 DNA sequence: TGTGCCAGCAGTGGAACAGGTTTTACCGGGGAGCTGTTTTTT. Its translation is CASSGTGFTGELFF.

This clone was counted between two and nine times. The chain uses TRBV29-1 and TRBJ2-2; unclear D gene. Germline-derived CDR1 and CDR2 are SQVTM and ANQGSEA. With 4 bases removed from V and 1 base from J, the gap between germline ends came to 10 bases. The CDR3 sequence is 14 residues long. CDR3 bases: TGCAGCGTTGGACCAGTGGAGAACACCGGGGAGCTGTTTTTT. As protein: CSVGPVENTGELFF.

The rearrangement links TRBV7-3 to TRBJ2-3, with 7 positions matching TRBD2. Trimming removed 2 bases from V and 3 bases from J; junction bases left unmatched: 2. The germline CDR1 and CDR2 sequences are SGHTA and FQGTGA. This CDR3 region has 14 residues. The CDR3 loop is CASSLAGVTDTQYF. CDR3 DNA: TGTGCCAGCAGCTTAGCGGGAGTGACAGATACGCAGTATTTT.

The table lists this clone with a few counts. The chain joins TRBV4-1 to TRBJ2-6; 9 bases line up with TRBD1. CDR1 is MGHRA and CDR2 is YSYEKL in the germline V gene. Unmatched junction bases numbered 7, after V lost 4 bases and J lost 0 bases. The CDR3 extends over 18 amino acids. DNA of the CDR3: TGCGCCAGCAGCCGATCGGGACAGGGTAGCTCTGGGGCCAACGTCCTGACTTTC. Protein product: CASSRSGQGSSGANVLTF.

The chain is built from TRBV2 and TRBJ1-5, with D perhaps TRBD1 (6 bases). CDR1 and CDR2 (germline): SNHLY, FYNNEI. CDR3 length equals 15 residues. The V and J ends lost 7 bases and 0 bases respectively, with 13 bases between them. DNA of the CDR3: TGTGCCAGCAACAGGGAGGCTTATAGCAATCAGCCCCAGCATTTT. Amino acids: CASNREAYSNQPQHF.

The chain couples TRBV19 to TRBJ2-7; 9 nucleotides agree with TRBD2. Germline CDR1 reads LNHDA; CDR2 reads SQIVND (reference sequence). There are 15 residues in the CDR3. Unmatched junction bases numbered 8, after V lost 6 bases and J lost 2 bases. The CDR3 region is CASSEVAGAAYEQYF. CDR3 in DNA: TGTGCCAGTAGCGAAGTAGCGGGAGCCGCCTACGAGCAGTACTTC. The whole variable domain, filled in from reference TRBV19 and TRBJ2-7, reads DGGITQSPKYLFRKEGQNVTLSCEQNLNHDAMYWYRQDPGQGLRLIYYSQIVNDFQKGDIAEGYSVSREKKESFPLTVTSAQKNPTAFYLCASSEVAGAAYEQYFGPGTRLTVT.

This rearrangement joins TRBV28 to TRBJ1-1; 8 nucleotides match TRBD1. After removal of 7 bases from V and 1 base from J, the junction contained 8 bases not matched to a gene. The CDR3 runs 15 residues. Per the germline V gene, CDR1 is MDHEN and CDR2 is SYDVKM. The CDR3 nucleotides read TGTGCCAGCACTCCAACCGGGACAGGGAACACTGAAGCTTTCTTT. This codes for CASTPTGTGNTEAFF.

This clone has more than one count but fewer than ten. The genes are TRBV28 and TRBJ2-1; D is undetermined. V was pared by 5 bases and J by 4 bases, with 3 bases between. Germline V lookup: CDR1 MDHEN, CDR2 SYDVKM. The CDR3 contains 11 residues. The CDR3 reads CASSRYNEQFF. The CDR3 DNA follows: TGTGCCAGCAGTAGATACAATGAGCAGTTCTTC.